The clone carrying this TCR beta chain was found many times. Its antigen is currently unknown. This sample was taken from a study of CD8 T cells in ankylosing spondylitis. Study findings and constraints: In ankylosing spondylitis blood, a motif of about eight highly homologous TCR beta variants appeared characteristic. A subset of motif variants has previously been described in the synovial fluid and blood of reactive arthritis. Disease-associated clones were reportedly significantly overrepresented in matched ankylosing spondylitis synovial fluid.

Quantitative molecular-barcoded 5'-RACE generated the TCR beta libraries. TCRdb re-called the 5' RACE reads through MiXCR, storing one row per CDR3 protein. The sample includes about 200,000 distinct CDR3 sequences, more than 25% of them seen just once. V shed 4 bases, J shed 1 base, and the junction held 3 bases outside the gene matches. The CDR3 consists of 16 residues. Germline V gives CDR1 SGHRS, CDR2 YFSETQ. V usage is TRBV5-1 and J usage is TRBJ2-1; TRBD2 aligns across 12 bases. The sequence was collected from a male donor with ankylosing spondylitis or in good health (not recorded which). Sequencing was performed on blood, either unsorted or a sorted T cell fraction (not recorded which). CDR3 residues: CASSPTSGGSYNEQFF. Written as DNA, the CDR3 is TGCGCCAGCAGCCCCACTAGCGGGGGGTCCTACAATGAGCAGTTCTTC.